One and the same sample provided the 21 T cell receptor beta chains below, sequenced in a study of T cells expressing NK-cell markers (dated by TCRdb to the early 2020s). The library was built by means of 5' RACE. The instrument was an Illumina HiSeq 2000. TCRdb reanalyzed the reads, keeping one entry per CDR3 protein sequence and omitting DNA. The sample table gives about 400,000 distinct CDR3 sequences. The biggest ten clones account for about 10% of the sample. Input material: blood T cells: a sorted CD56 or NKG2C T cell subset, CD4+ or CD8+ T cells, or bulk PBMC T cells (not recorded which). The origin of the receptors is a woman between 50 and 59 years old in good health. Donor details come from another sample of the same person, matched by shared clones.

The chain links TRBV5-1 to TRBJ1-4; the TCRdb call, TRBD1, lacks DNA for checking. Germline CDR1 is SGHRS and CDR2 is YFSETQ. The CDR3 consists of 15 residues. The CDR3 protein is CASSRSRASNEKLFF.

This chain links TRBV6-2 or TRBV6-3 with TRBJ2-1; lacking DNA, the TRBD2 call made by TCRdb goes unchecked. Per the germline V gene, CDR1 is MNHEY and CDR2 is SVGEGT. The CDR3 runs to 13 residues. This CDR3 is CAIRAGVYHEQFF.

The V and J genes are TRBV10-3 and TRBJ2-7; TCRdb calls TRBD2, which cannot be checked without DNA. The CDR3 loop spans 14 amino acids. Germline CDR1 ENHRY, CDR2 SYGVKD. The chain's CDR3 is CAISDGLGTYEQYF.

This chain links TRBV20-1 with TRBJ2-7; checking the TCRdb D call of TRBD1 is not possible without DNA. The CDR3 contains 14 residues. CDR1 DFQATT and CDR2 SNEGSKA come from the germline V gene (reference sequence). CDR3 region: CSAIVSGFTYEQYF.

This chain connects TRBV29-1 to TRBJ1-2; the D call from TCRdb, TRBD1, cannot be confirmed without DNA. Looked up from germline, CDR1 is SQVTM and CDR2 is ANQGSEA. This CDR3 contains 13 residues. CDR3 amino acids: CSVSEAGAYGYTF. The whole variable domain, filled in from reference TRBV29-1 and TRBJ1-2, reads SAVISQKPSRDICQRGTSLTIQCQVDSQVTMMFWYRQQPGQSLTLIATANQGSEATYESGFVIDKFPISRPNLTFSTLTVSNMSPEDSSIYLCSVSEAGAYGYTFGSGTRLTVV.

The chain employs TRBV4-1 and TRBJ2-1; TCRdb's D call, TRBD2, is unchecked because there is no DNA. The CDR3 runs to 16 residues. CDR1 is MGHRA and CDR2 is YSYEKL in the germline V gene. CDR3 region: CASSPPTSLGYNEQFF.

The chain uses TRBV9 and TRBJ2-3; TCRdb picks TRBD1, but there is no DNA to check that call. Germline V CDR1 and CDR2: SGDLS, YYNGEE. This CDR3 comprises 14 residues. CDR3 sequence reads: CASSVGGERDTQYF.

The chain is built from TRBV20-1 and TRBJ2-1; TCRdb indicates TRBD2, and absent DNA this call remains unverified. This CDR3 has 14 amino acids. CDR1 DFQATT and CDR2 SNEGSKA come from the germline V gene (reference sequence). Here the CDR3 reads CSARTQRAYDEQFF.

V usage is TRBV29-1 and J usage is TRBJ2-2; as DNA is missing, the TRBD1 call by TCRdb cannot be tested. The CDR3 length is 13 residues. CDR1 and CDR2 (germline): SQVTM, ANQGSEA. The CDR3 loop is CSAGRDNTGELFF.

This sequence joins TRBV5-1 and TRBJ2-7; the D gene TCRdb calls, TRBD2, cannot be checked with no DNA. The CDR3 spans 15 residues. CDR1 and CDR2 from the germline V gene are SGHRS and YFSETQ. The CDR3 sequence: CASSRTSGSFHEQYF.

The chain joins TRBV6-1 to TRBJ1-1; TCRdb's D call, TRBD1, is unchecked because there is no DNA. Germline V gene data show CDR1 as MNHNS and CDR2 as SASEGT. The CDR3 consists of 14 residues. CDR3 sequence reads: CASNRRQGATEAFF.

The chain joins TRBV12-3 or TRBV12-4 to TRBJ2-1; TCRdb lists TRBD2, though no DNA is available to test this call. The CDR3 contains 13 residues. CDR3 amino acids: CASRLAGGQGQFF.

The V and J genes are TRBV6-2 or TRBV6-3 and TRBJ2-1; TCRdb's assignment of TRBD2 cannot be checked, as there is no DNA. Germline V gene sequence: CDR1 MNHEY, CDR2 SVGEGT. This CDR3 has 13 residues. CDR3 sequence: CASRLGGSGEQFF.

The rearrangement links TRBV10-2 to TRBJ2-3. The CDR3 length is 14 residues. Germline V lookup: CDR1 WSHSY, CDR2 SAAADI. The CDR3 here is CASMVPSSTDTQYF.

This chain links TRBV7-6 with TRBJ1-5; as DNA is missing, the TRBD1 call by TCRdb cannot be tested. The CDR3 sequence is 15 residues long. Germline CDR1 reads SGHVS; CDR2 reads FNYEAQ. The CDR3 spells CASSIRRDSNQPQHF.

The chain has TRBV4-2 and TRBJ2-5; the TCRdb D gene call, TRBD1, has no DNA to confirm it. The germline CDR1 and CDR2 sequences are LGHNA and YNFKEQ. This CDR3 is 17 amino acids long. CDR3 residues: CASSPHVSGRGKETQYF.

V usage is TRBV20-1 and J usage is TRBJ1-2. This CDR3 has 14 residues. CDR1 DFQATT and CDR2 SNEGSKA come from the germline V gene (reference sequence). The CDR3 sequence: CSARDLRTVNGYTF.

This chain links TRBV20-1 with TRBJ2-7; TCRdb outputs TRBD2, but without DNA this stays unchecked. CDR3 size: 13 residues. CDR1 and CDR2 (germline): DFQATT, SNEGSKA (reference sequence). The CDR3 loop reads CSAREGVSYEQYF.

The chain joins TRBV6-1 to TRBJ1-1. The CDR3 loop spans 13 amino acids. CDR1 MNHNS and CDR2 SASEGT come from the germline V gene. The CDR3 reads CASSFEGNGEAFF.

This chain links TRBV12-3 or TRBV12-4 with TRBJ2-4; lacking DNA, the TRBD2 call made by TCRdb goes unchecked. This CDR3 has 19 amino acids. CDR3 region: CASSPGLAGLGVAKNIQYF.

This rearrangement joins TRBV3-1 to TRBJ2-1; TCRdb returns TRBD2, unconfirmable since there is no DNA. Germline CDR1 reads LGHDT; CDR2 reads YNNKEL (reference sequence). The CDR3 is 14 residues long. CDR3 residues: CASSGAHAFGEQFF.